This entry describes one T cell receptor (beta chain). The antigen remains unidentified. The data were obtained in a study of graft-versus-host responses after intestinal transplantation. Study-wide background: Each of the recipients got a multivisceral, liver-intestinal, or isolated intestinal transplant. All recipients were given anti-thymocyte globulin induction, and tacrolimus and steroids were then administered for three to four years. Study-wide findings and caveats: In patients with graft-donor T cell macrochimerism, allograft graft-versus-host to host-versus-graft clonal ratios were high. Among recipient marrow samples, GvH clones were found; some appeared first in ileum or blood.

This CDR3 region has 16 residues. Per the germline V gene, CDR1 is SGHTA and CDR2 is FQGNSA. Unmatched junction bases numbered 8, after V lost 4 bases and J lost 2 bases. Sequenced by immunoSEQ multiplex PCR; TCRdb stores in-frame clones only, minus some. This sample carries roughly 60,000 clones, approximately 90% of them seen once, and the ten largest clones take approximately 1.6%. This TCR derives from a human patient who received an intestinal transplant, so some T cells may come from the graft donor. This specimen consisted of PBMCs, obtained 26 days after transplant. V gene TRBV7-2 combines with J gene TRBJ2-7; TRBD1 matches 10 bases. CDR3 DNA sequence: TGTGCCAGCAGCTCACCCGGGACAGGGGAGGCCTACGAGCAGTACTTC. Translated: CASSSPGTGEAYEQYF.